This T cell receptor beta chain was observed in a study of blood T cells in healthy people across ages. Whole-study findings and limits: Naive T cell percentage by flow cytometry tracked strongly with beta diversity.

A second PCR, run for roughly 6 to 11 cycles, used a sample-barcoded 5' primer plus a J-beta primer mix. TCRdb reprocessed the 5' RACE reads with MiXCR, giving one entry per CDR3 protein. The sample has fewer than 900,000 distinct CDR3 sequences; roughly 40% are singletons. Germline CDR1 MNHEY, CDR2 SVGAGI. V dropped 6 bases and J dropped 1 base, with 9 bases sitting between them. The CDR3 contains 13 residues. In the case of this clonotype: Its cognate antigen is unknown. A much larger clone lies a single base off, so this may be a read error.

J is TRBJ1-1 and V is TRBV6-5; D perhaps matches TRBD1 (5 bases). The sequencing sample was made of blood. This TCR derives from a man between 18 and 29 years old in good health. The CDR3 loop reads CASRQEPNTEAFF. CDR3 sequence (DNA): TGTGCCAGCAGACAGGAGCCGAACACTGAAGCTTTCTTT.